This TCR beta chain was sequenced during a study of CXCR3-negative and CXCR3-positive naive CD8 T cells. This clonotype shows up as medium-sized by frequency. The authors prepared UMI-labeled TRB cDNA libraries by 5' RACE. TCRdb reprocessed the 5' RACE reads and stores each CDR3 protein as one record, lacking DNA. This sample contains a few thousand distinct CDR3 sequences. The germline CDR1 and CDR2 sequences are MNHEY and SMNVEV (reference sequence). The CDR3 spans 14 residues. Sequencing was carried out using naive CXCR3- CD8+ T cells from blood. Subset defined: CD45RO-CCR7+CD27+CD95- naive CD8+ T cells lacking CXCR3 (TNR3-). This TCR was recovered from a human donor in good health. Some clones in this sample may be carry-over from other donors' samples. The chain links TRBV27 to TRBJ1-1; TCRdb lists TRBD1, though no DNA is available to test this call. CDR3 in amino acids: CASRPGGQVKEAFF.